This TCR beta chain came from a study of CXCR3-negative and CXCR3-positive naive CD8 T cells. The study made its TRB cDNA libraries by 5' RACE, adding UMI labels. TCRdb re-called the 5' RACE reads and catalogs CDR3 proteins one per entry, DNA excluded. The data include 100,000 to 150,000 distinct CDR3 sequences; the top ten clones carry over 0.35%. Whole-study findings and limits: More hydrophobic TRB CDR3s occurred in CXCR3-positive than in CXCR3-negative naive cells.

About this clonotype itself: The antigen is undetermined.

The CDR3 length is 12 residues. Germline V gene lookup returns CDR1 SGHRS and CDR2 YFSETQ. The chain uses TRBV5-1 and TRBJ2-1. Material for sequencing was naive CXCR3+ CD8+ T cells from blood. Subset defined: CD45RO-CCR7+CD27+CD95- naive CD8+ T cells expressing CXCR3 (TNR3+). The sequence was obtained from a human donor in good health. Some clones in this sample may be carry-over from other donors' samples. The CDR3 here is CASSQGQNEQFF.